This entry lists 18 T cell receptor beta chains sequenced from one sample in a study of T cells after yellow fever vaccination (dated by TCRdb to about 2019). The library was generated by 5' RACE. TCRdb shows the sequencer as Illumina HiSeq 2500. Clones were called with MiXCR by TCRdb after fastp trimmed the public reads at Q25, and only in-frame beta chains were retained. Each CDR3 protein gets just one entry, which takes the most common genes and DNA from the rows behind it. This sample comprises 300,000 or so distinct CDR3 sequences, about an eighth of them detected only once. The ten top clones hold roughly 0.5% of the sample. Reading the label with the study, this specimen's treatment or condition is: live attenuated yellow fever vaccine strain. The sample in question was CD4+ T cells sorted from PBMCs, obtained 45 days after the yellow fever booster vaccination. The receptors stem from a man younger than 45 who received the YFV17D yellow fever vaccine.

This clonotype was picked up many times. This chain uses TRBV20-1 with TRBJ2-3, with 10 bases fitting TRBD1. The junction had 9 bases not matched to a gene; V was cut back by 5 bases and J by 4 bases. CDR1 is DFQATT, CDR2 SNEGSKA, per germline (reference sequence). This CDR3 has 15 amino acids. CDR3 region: CSAAGQGGSADTQYF. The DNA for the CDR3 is TGCAGTGCTGCAGGACAGGGGGGAAGCGCAGATACGCAGTATTTT.

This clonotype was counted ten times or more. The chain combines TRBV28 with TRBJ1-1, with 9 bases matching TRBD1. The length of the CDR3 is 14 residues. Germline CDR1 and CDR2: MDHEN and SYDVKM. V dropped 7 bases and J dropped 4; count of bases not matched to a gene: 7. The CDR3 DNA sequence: TGTGCCAGCAAACAAACAGGGGGCGTCACTGAAGCTTTCTTT. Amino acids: CASKQTGGVTEAFF.

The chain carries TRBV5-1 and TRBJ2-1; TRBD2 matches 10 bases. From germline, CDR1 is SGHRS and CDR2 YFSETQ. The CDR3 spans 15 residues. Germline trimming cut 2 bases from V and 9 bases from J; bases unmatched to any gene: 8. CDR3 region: CASSLRAGGVGEQFF. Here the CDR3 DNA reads TGCGCCAGCAGCTTACGAGCGGGAGGGGTAGGTGAGCAGTTCTTC.

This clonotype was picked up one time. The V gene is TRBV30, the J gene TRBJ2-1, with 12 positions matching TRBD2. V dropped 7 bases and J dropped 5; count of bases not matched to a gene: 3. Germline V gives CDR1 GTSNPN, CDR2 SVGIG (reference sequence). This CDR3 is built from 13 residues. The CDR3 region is CALRTSGNNEQFF. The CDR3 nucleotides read TGTGCCTTGAGGACTAGCGGGAACAATGAGCAGTTCTTC.

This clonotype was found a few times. The CDR3 sequence: CASSLGASVPDGYTF. The CDR3 bases are TGTGCCAGCAGTCTGGGGGCCTCCGTCCCCGATGGCTACACCTTC. The chain carries TRBV12-3 or TRBV12-4 and TRBJ1-2; maybe TRBD1 (6 bases). V was pared by 5 bases and J by 6 bases, with 19 bases between. This CDR3 comprises 15 residues.

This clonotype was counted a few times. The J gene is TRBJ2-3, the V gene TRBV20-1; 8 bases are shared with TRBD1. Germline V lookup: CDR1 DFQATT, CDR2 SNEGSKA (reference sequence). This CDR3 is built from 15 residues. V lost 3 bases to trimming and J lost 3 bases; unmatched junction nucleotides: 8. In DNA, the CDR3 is TGCAGTGCTAGGGTACCCGACAGGGGAACAGATACGCAGTATTTT. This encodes CSARVPDRGTDTQYF.

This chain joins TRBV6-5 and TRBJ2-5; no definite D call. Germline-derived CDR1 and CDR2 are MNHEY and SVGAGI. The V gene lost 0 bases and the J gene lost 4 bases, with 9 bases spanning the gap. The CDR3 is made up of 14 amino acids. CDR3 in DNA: TGTGCCAGCAGTTACTCGGACGGTAGAGAGACCCAGTACTTC. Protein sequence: CASSYSDGRETQYF.

The CDR3 loop is CASSYSSLRYEQYF. The CDR3 DNA sequence: TGTGCCAGCAGTTACTCATCCTTGCGCTACGAGCAGTACTTC. The chain recombines TRBV6-2 or TRBV6-3 with TRBJ2-7; D gene unclear. V shed 0 bases and J shed 3 bases, with 9 bases lying between them. The CDR3 length is 14 residues. Germline assignment: CDR1 MNHEY and CDR2 SVGEGT.

CDR3 sequence (DNA): TGCAGTGCTAGTACGACTAGCGGTTTCGCAGATACGCAGTATTTT. It specifies CSASTTSGFADTQYF. J is TRBJ2-3 and V is TRBV20-1, with 9 bases fitting TRBD2. Germline assignment: CDR1 DFQATT and CDR2 SNEGSKA (reference sequence). The trim removed 3 bases at V and 4 bases at J, leaving 8 bases unmatched. The CDR3 consists of 15 residues.

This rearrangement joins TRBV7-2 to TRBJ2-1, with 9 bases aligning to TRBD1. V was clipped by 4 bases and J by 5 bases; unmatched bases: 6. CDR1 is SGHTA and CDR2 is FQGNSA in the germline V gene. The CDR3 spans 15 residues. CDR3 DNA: TGTGCCAGCAGCTCAACGGGACAGGGAGACAATGAGCAGTTCTTC. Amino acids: CASSSTGQGDNEQFF. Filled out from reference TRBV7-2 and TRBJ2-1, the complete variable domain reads GAGVSQSPSNKVTEKGKDVELRCDPISGHTALYWYRQSLGQGLEFLIYFQGNSAPDKSGLPSDRFSAERTGGSVSTLTIQRTQQEDSAVYLCASSSTGQGDNEQFFGPGTRLTVL.

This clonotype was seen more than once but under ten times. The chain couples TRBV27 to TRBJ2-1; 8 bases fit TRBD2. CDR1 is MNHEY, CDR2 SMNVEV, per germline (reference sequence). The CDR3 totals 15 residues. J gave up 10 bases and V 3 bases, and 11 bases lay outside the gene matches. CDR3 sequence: CASSFFGTRGSEQFF. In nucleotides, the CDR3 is TGTGCCAGCAGTTTTTTTGGGACTAGGGGTTCAGAGCAGTTCTTC.

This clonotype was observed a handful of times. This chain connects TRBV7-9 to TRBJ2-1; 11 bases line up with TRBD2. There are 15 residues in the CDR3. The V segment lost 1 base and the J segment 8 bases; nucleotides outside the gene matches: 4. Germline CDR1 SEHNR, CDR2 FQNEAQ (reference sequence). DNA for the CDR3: TGTGCCAGCAGCTTAGGTAGCGGGAGGGCTCATGAGCAGTTCTTC. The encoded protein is CASSLGSGRAHEQFF.

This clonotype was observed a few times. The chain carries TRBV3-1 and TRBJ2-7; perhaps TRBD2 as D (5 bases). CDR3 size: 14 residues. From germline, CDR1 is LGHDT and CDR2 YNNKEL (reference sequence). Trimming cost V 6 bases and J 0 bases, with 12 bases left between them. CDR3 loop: CASRPSGGSYEQYF. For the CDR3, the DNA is TGTGCCAGCAGACCCAGCGGAGGCTCCTACGAGCAGTACTTC.

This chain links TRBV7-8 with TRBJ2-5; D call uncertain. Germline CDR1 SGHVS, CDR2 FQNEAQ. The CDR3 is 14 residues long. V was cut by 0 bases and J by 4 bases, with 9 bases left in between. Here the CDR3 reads CASSLAPSRETQYF. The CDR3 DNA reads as TGTGCCAGCAGCTTAGCACCGAGCAGAGAGACCCAGTACTTC.

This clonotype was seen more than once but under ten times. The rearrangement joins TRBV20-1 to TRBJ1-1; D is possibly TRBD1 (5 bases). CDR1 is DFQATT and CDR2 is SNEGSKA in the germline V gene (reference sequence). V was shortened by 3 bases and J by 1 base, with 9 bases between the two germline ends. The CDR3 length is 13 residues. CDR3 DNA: TGCAGTGCTAGTTTTGGGGCGAACACTGAAGCTTTCTTT. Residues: CSASFGANTEAFF.

The CDR3 here is CASRPMSSYNEQFF. The DNA of the CDR3 is TGTGCCAGTAGACCGATGAGCTCCTACAATGAGCAGTTCTTC. The chain is built from TRBV19 and TRBJ2-1; D gene uncertain. The CDR3 contains 14 residues. V shed 6 bases and J shed 0 bases, with 9 bases lying between them. Germline V gives CDR1 LNHDA, CDR2 SQIVND (reference sequence). The full variable domain, rest sourced from reference TRBV19 and TRBJ2-1, is DGGITQSPKYLFRKEGQNVTLSCEQNLNHDAMYWYRQDPGQGLRLIYYSQIVNDFQKGDIAEGYSVSREKKESFPLTVTSAQKNPTAFYLCASRPMSSYNEQFFGPGTRLTVL.

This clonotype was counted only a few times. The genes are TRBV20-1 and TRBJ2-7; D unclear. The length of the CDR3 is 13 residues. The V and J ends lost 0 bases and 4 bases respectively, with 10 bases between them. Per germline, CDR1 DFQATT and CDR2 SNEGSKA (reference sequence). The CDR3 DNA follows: TGCAGTGCTAGAGACATGCCCGAGTACGAGCAGTACTTC. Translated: CSARDMPEYEQYF.

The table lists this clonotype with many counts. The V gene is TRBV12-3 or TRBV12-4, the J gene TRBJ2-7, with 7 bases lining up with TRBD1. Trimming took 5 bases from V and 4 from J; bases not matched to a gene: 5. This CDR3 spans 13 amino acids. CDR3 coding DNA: TGTGCCAGCAGTCCAGGGACAGCATACGAGCAGTACTTC. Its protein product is CASSPGTAYEQYF.